These T cell receptor beta chains were read from a single sample in a study of shared clonotypes between healthy human individuals. Libraries were prepared by immunoSEQ multiplex PCR; TCRdb keeps only in-frame clonotypes and omits some of them. The sample contains more than 2,000,000 clones, 93% of which appear only once. The sample consisted of naive CD4+ T cells from PBMCs. The receptor source for this set is a young man in good health. Some clones in this sample may be carry-over from other donors' samples. CDR3s include the opening cysteine and the closing phenylalanine or tryptophan. A D gene is named only where the DNA matches it firmly. For some rows the clone size is stated as once, few or many, or as a class when expanded; others skip it.

abundance: -
j_gene: TRBJ1-3
len: 14
v_gene: TRBV28
d_gene: -
CDR3aa: CASSLRGAGNTIYF
CDR3nt: TGTGCCAGCAGCCTCCGGGGTGCTGGAAACACCATATATTTT

abundance: -
j_gene: TRBJ2-1
len: 17
v_gene: TRBV27
d_gene: -
CDR3aa: CASSLWSGTDPNNEQFF
CDR3nt: TGTGCCAGCAGTTTATGGAGCGGGACAGATCCAAACAATGAGCAGTTCTTC

abundance: -
j_gene: TRBJ2-7
len: 15
v_gene: TRBV6-6
d_gene: TRBD1
CDR3aa: CASRRWTGGGYEQYF
CDR3nt: TGTGCCAGCAGGCGATGGACAGGGGGCGGGTACGAGCAGTACTTC

abundance: -
j_gene: TRBJ1-5
len: 18
v_gene: TRBV28
d_gene: -
CDR3aa: CASTKSRDLGGGNQPQHF
CDR3nt: TGTGCCAGCACCAAATCACGGGACCTCGGGGGCGGAAATCAGCCCCAGCATTTT

abundance: -
j_gene: TRBJ2-7
len: 16
v_gene: TRBV9
d_gene: TRBD2
CDR3aa: CASSVRGTSGVYEQYF
CDR3nt: TGTGCCAGCAGCGTCCGAGGGACTAGCGGAGTTTACGAGCAGTACTTC

abundance: -
j_gene: TRBJ2-2
len: 18
v_gene: TRBV15
d_gene: -
CDR3aa: CATSRVRENSVRTGELFF
CDR3nt: TGTGCCACCAGCAGAGTACGAGAGAACAGCGTTCGGACCGGGGAGCTGTTTTTT

abundance: -
j_gene: TRBJ1-2
len: 14
v_gene: TRBV7-6
d_gene: -
CDR3aa: CASSPTPGQGGYTF
CDR3nt: TGTGCCAGCAGCCCTACCCCGGGGCAGGGTGGCTACACCTTC

abundance: -
j_gene: TRBJ2-7
len: 16
v_gene: TRBV5-1
d_gene: -
CDR3aa: CASSEILGEGSYEQYF
CDR3nt: TGCGCCAGCAGTGAGATTCTTGGCGAGGGGAGCTACGAGCAGTACTTC

abundance: -
j_gene: TRBJ2-1
len: 15
v_gene: TRBV9
d_gene: TRBD2
CDR3aa: CASSVLAGDYNEQFF
CDR3nt: TGTGCCAGCAGCGTACTAGCGGGAGACTACAATGAGCAGTTCTTC

abundance: -
j_gene: TRBJ1-5
len: 16
v_gene: TRBV6-6
d_gene: -
CDR3aa: CASSYSRRAGNQPQHF
CDR3nt: TGTGCCAGCAGTTACTCCCGCCGGGCGGGCAATCAGCCCCAGCATTTT

abundance: -
j_gene: TRBJ1-5
len: 16
v_gene: TRBV2
d_gene: -
CDR3aa: CASSEGLWQVNQPQHF
CDR3nt: TGTGCCAGCAGTGAGGGATTATGGCAGGTGAATCAGCCCCAGCATTTT

abundance: -
j_gene: TRBJ1-2
len: 16
v_gene: TRBV21-1
d_gene: -
CDR3aa: CASSGLFRVSSDGYTF
CDR3nt: TGTGCCAGCAGCGGGCTATTCCGGGTCTCCTCGGATGGCTACACCTTC

abundance: -
j_gene: TRBJ1-2
len: 13
v_gene: TRBV28
d_gene: -
CDR3aa: CASSSVRAYGYTF
CDR3nt: TGTGCCAGCAGTTCCGTCAGGGCCTATGGCTACACCTTC

abundance: -
j_gene: TRBJ2-1
len: 15
v_gene: TRBV11-3
d_gene: -
CDR3aa: CASSLRHSLYNEQFF
CDR3nt: TGTGCCAGCAGCTTAAGACATTCGCTCTACAATGAGCAGTTCTTC

abundance: -
j_gene: TRBJ2-5
len: 14
v_gene: TRBV2
d_gene: -
CDR3aa: CASSGRANEETQYF
CDR3nt: TGTGCCAGCAGTGGACGGGCAAACGAAGAGACCCAGTACTTC

abundance: -
j_gene: TRBJ2-2
len: 14
v_gene: TRBV19
d_gene: TRBD1
CDR3aa: CASSNDRATGELFF
CDR3nt: TGTGCCAGTAGTAACGACAGGGCCACCGGGGAGCTGTTTTTT

abundance: -
j_gene: TRBJ2-2
len: 16
v_gene: TRBV5-1
d_gene: TRBD2
CDR3aa: CASSWGLAGGTGELFF
CDR3nt: TGCGCCAGCAGCTGGGGACTAGCGGGAGGGACCGGGGAGCTGTTTTTT

abundance: few
j_gene: TRBJ1-5
len: 13
v_gene: TRBV4-1
d_gene: -
CDR3aa: CASSPQEGQPQHF
CDR3nt: TGCGCCAGCAGCCCTCAAGAGGGTCAGCCCCAGCATTTT

abundance: -
j_gene: TRBJ1-1
len: 13
v_gene: TRBV4-1
d_gene: -
CDR3aa: CASSQPRGREAFF
CDR3nt: TGCGCCAGCAGCCAACCACGGGGACGGGAAGCTTTCTTT

abundance: -
j_gene: TRBJ2-1
len: 17
v_gene: TRBV9
d_gene: -
CDR3aa: CASSVAPITGSYNEQFF
CDR3nt: TGTGCCAGCAGCGTAGCACCCATCACAGGGTCCTACAATGAGCAGTTCTTC

abundance: -
j_gene: TRBJ2-1
len: 14
v_gene: TRBV7-9
d_gene: -
CDR3aa: CASSPNRQYNEQFF
CDR3nt: TGTGCCAGCAGTCCAAATAGACAGTACAATGAGCAGTTCTTC

abundance: -
j_gene: TRBJ2-7
len: 14
v_gene: TRBV5-1
d_gene: TRBD1
CDR3aa: CASSNSGQGVEQYF
CDR3nt: TGCGCCAGCAGCAATTCGGGACAGGGGGTCGAGCAGTACTTC

abundance: -
j_gene: TRBJ2-2
len: 16
v_gene: TRBV5-1
d_gene: TRBD2
CDR3aa: CASSIGPSGNPGELFF
CDR3nt: TGCGCCAGCAGTATTGGGCCTAGCGGGAATCCCGGGGAGCTGTTTTTT

abundance: -
j_gene: TRBJ1-1
len: 15
v_gene: TRBV29-1
d_gene: -
CDR3aa: CSVGGASGGLAGAFF
CDR3nt: TGCAGCGTTGGTGGGGCTTCGGGGGGTCTGGCGGGAGCTTTCTTT

abundance: -
j_gene: TRBJ2-7
len: 14
v_gene: TRBV5-8
d_gene: -
CDR3aa: CASSRTPSSYEQYF
CDR3nt: TGTGCCAGCAGCCGTACCCCCAGCTCCTACGAGCAGTACTTC

abundance: -
j_gene: TRBJ1-2
len: 14
v_gene: TRBV9
d_gene: TRBD1
CDR3aa: CASSYWTGYYGYTF
CDR3nt: TGTGCCAGCAGCTACTGGACAGGGTACTATGGCTACACCTTC

abundance: -
j_gene: TRBJ2-3
len: 16
v_gene: TRBV7-9
d_gene: -
CDR3aa: CASSKVPTGGEDTQYF
CDR3nt: TGTGCCAGCAGCAAGGTCCCCACGGGGGGCGAAGATACGCAGTATTTT

abundance: -
j_gene: TRBJ2-7
len: 13
v_gene: TRBV5-1
d_gene: TRBD2
CDR3aa: CASSPAGAYEQYF
CDR3nt: TGCGCCAGTTCTCCAGCGGGGGCCTACGAGCAGTACTTC

abundance: -
j_gene: TRBJ1-2
len: 17
v_gene: TRBV30
d_gene: -
CDR3aa: CAWSPPGQGTPFKGYTF
CDR3nt: TGTGCCTGGAGTCCGCCGGGACAAGGGACTCCCTTCAAGGGCTACACCTTC

abundance: -
j_gene: TRBJ2-2
len: 14
v_gene: TRBV29-1
d_gene: -
CDR3aa: CSGSRDGDTGELFF
CDR3nt: TGCAGCGGTAGCCGGGACGGTGACACCGGGGAGCTGTTTTTT

abundance: -
j_gene: TRBJ2-7
len: 13
v_gene: TRBV28
d_gene: -
CDR3aa: CASSLTGHDEQYF
CDR3nt: TGTGCCAGCAGTTTAACCGGACATGACGAGCAGTACTTC

abundance: -
j_gene: TRBJ1-5
len: 16
v_gene: TRBV19
d_gene: -
CDR3aa: CASSIRQEYSNQPQHF
CDR3nt: TGTGCCAGTAGTATACGACAGGAGTATAGCAATCAGCCCCAGCATTTT

abundance: -
j_gene: TRBJ1-1
len: 16
v_gene: TRBV27
d_gene: -
CDR3aa: CASSNRGEAGATEAFF
CDR3nt: TGTGCCAGCAGTAACAGAGGGGAGGCGGGGGCCACTGAAGCTTTCTTT

abundance: -
j_gene: TRBJ1-1
len: 13
v_gene: TRBV5-1
d_gene: TRBD1
CDR3aa: CASSGRQGVNAFF
CDR3nt: TGCGCCAGCAGCGGAAGACAGGGGGTGAATGCTTTCTTT

abundance: -
j_gene: TRBJ2-6
len: 18
v_gene: TRBV19
d_gene: TRBD2
CDR3aa: CASSIVASGSFGANVLTF
CDR3nt: TGTGCCAGTAGTATCGTCGCTAGCGGGAGTTTTGGGGCCAACGTCCTGACTTTC

abundance: -
j_gene: TRBJ2-3
len: 15
v_gene: TRBV9
d_gene: TRBD2
CDR3aa: CASSVQAGPTDTQYF
CDR3nt: TGTGCCAGCAGCGTACAAGCGGGACCCACAGATACGCAGTATTTT

abundance: few
j_gene: TRBJ1-1
len: 13
v_gene: TRBV7-7
d_gene: -
CDR3aa: CASSLTGNTEAFF
CDR3nt: TGTGCCAGCAGCTTGACAGGGAACACTGAAGCTTTCTTT

abundance: -
j_gene: TRBJ2-1
len: 14
v_gene: TRBV7-3
d_gene: -
CDR3aa: CASSPGATYNEQFF
CDR3nt: TGTGCCAGCAGCCCGGGGGCTACCTACAATGAGCAGTTCTTC

abundance: few
j_gene: TRBJ1-1
len: 11
v_gene: TRBV30
d_gene: -
CDR3aa: CAWSHQGAAFF
CDR3nt: TGTGCCTGGAGCCACCAGGGTGCAGCTTTCTTT

abundance: -
j_gene: TRBJ1-4
len: 17
v_gene: TRBV27
d_gene: TRBD1
CDR3aa: CASSLFGTGAPYEKLFF
CDR3nt: TGTGCCAGCAGTTTATTCGGGACAGGGGCACCGTATGAAAAACTGTTTTTT